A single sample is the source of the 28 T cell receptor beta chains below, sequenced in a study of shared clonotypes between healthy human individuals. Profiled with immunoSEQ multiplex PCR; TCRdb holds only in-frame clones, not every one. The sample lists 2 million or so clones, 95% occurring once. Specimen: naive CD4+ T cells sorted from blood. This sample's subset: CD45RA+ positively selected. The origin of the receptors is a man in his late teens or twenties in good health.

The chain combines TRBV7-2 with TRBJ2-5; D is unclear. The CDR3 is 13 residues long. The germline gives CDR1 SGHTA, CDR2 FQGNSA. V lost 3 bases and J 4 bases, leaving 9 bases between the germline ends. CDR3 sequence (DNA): TGTGCCAGCAGCTTTACTCGAGGAGAGACCCAGTACTTC. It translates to CASSFTRGETQYF.

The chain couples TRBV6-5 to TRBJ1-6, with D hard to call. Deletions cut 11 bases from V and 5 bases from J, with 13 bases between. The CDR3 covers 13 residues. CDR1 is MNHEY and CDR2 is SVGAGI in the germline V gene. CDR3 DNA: TGTGCCGCCCAGGCAGGCAATAATTCACCCCTCCACTTT. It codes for CAAQAGNNSPLHF.

The DNA of the CDR3 is TGTGCCAGCAGTTTCACAGGGTACTCTGGAAACACCATATATTTT. It is translated as CASSFTGYSGNTIYF. The chain carries TRBV6-6 and TRBJ1-3; TRBD1 might be the D (6 bases). Germline V lookup: CDR1 MNHNY, CDR2 SVGAGI (reference sequence). The CDR3 contains 15 residues. V gave up 4 bases and J gave up 0 bases, with 10 bases separating them.

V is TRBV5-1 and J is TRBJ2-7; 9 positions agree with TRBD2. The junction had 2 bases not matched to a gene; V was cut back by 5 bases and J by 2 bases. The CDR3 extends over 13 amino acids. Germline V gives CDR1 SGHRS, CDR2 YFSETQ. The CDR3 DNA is TGCGCCAGCAGGAGGACTAGCGCCTACGAGCAGTACTTC. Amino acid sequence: CASRRTSAYEQYF.

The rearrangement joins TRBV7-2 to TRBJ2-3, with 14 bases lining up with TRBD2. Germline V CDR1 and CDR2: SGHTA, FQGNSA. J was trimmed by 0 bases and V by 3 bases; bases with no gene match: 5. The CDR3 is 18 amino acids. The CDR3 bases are TGTGCCAGCAGCTTGCGGACTAGCGGGGGGATTAGCACAGATACGCAGTATTTT. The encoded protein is CASSLRTSGGISTDTQYF.

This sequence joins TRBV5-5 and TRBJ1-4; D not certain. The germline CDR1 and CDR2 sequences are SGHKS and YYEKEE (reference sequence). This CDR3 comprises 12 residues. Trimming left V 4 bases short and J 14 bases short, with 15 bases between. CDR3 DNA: TGTGCCAGCAGCCCATCGTCAGCGAGGCTGTTTTTT. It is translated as CASSPSSARLFF.

CDR3 residues: CASSMGRPSYEQYF. The DNA of the CDR3 is TGTGCCAGTAGTATGGGTAGGCCATCCTACGAGCAGTACTTC. The V and J genes are TRBV19 and TRBJ2-7, with unresolved D. Germline loops: CDR1 LNHDA, CDR2 SQIVND (reference sequence). V was shortened by 3 bases and J by 1 base, with 10 bases between the two germline ends. The CDR3 totals 14 residues. Full variable domain (missing parts from reference TRBV19 and TRBJ2-7): DGGITQSPKYLFRKEGQNVTLSCEQNLNHDAMYWYRQDPGQGLRLIYYSQIVNDFQKGDIAEGYSVSREKKESFPLTVTSAQKNPTAFYLCASSMGRPSYEQYFGPGTRLTVT.

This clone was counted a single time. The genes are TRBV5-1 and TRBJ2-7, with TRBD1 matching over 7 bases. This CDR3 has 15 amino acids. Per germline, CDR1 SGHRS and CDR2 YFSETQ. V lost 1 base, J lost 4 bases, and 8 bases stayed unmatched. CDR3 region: CASSLRADRRYEQYF. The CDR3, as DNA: TGCGCCAGCAGCTTGAGAGCGGACAGGCGGTACGAGCAGTACTTC.

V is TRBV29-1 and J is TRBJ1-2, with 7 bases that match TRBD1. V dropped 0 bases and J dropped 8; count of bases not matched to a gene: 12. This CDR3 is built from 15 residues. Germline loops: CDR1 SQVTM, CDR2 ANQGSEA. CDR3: CSVEEDREGFRGYTF. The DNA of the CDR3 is TGCAGCGTTGAAGAAGACAGGGAGGGGTTCCGCGGCTACACCTTC.

This chain's CDR3 is CASSFLLGTRTSGRGNEQFF. The CDR3 DNA is TGTGCCAGCAGTTTTTTGCTAGGGACGAGGACTAGCGGGAGGGGAAATGAGCAGTTCTTC. V is TRBV27 and J is TRBJ2-1, with 15 nucleotides matching TRBD2. After removal of 3 bases from V and 7 bases from J, the junction contained 16 bases not matched to a gene. The CDR3 has 20 amino acids. Looked up from germline, CDR1 is MNHEY and CDR2 is SMNVEV (reference sequence).

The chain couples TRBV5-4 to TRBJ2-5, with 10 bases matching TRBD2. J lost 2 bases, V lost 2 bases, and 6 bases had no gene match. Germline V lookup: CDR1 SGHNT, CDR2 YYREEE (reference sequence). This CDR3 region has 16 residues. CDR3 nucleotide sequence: TGTGCCAGCAGCTTCTCGGCTAGCGGGGGACAAGAGACCCAGTACTTC. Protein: CASSFSASGGQETQYF.

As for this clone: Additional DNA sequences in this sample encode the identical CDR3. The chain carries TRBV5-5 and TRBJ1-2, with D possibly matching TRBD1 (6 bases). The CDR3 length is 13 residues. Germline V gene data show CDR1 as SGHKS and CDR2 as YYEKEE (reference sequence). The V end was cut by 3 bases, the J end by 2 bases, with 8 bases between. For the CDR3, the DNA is TGTGCCAGCAGCTCCACAGGGAACTATGGCTACACCTTC. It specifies CASSSTGNYGYTF.

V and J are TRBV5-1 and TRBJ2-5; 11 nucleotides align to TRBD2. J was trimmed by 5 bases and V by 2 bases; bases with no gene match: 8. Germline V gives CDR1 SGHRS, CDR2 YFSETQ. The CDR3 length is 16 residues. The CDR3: CASSFSSGGRGETQYF. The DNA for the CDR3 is TGCGCCAGCAGCTTTTCTAGCGGGGGGCGTGGGGAGACCCAGTACTTC.

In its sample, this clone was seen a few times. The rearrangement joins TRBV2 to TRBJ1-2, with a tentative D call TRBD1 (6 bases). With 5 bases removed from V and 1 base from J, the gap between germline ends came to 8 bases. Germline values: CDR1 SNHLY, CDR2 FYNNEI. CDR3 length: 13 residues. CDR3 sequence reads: CASSIQGNYGYTF. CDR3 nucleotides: TGTGCCAGCAGTATACAGGGTAACTATGGCTACACCTTC.

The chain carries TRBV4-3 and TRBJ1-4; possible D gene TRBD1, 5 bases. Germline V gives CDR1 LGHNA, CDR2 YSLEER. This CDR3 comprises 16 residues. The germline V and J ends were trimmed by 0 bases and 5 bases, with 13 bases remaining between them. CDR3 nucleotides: TGCGCCAGCAGCCAAGATGGGACCAGGACCAATGAAAAACTGTTTTTT. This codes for CASSQDGTRTNEKLFF.

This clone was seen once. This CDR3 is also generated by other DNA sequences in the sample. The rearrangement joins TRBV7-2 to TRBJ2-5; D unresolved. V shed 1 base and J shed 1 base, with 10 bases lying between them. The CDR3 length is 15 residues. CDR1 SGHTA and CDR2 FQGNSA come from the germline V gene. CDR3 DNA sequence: TGTGCCAGCAGCTTAGTGGGAAACTCCCAAGAGACCCAGTACTTC. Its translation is CASSLVGNSQETQYF. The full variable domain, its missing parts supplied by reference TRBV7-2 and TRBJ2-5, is GAGVSQSPSNKVTEKGKDVELRCDPISGHTALYWYRQSLGQGLEFLIYFQGNSAPDKSGLPSDRFSAERTGGSVSTLTIQRTQQEDSAVYLCASSLVGNSQETQYFGPGTRLLVL.

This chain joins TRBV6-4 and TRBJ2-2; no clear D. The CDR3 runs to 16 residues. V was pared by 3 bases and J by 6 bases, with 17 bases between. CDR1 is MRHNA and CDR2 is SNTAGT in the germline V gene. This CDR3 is CASSDMVFGSPGELFF. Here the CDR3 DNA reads TGTGCCAGCAGTGATATGGTGTTCGGTTCCCCCGGGGAGCTGTTTTTT.

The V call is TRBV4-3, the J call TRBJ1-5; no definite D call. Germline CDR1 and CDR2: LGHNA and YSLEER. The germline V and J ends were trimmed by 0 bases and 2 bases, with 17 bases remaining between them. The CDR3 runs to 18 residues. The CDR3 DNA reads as TGCGCCAGCAGCCAAGATTCGCTATTGGAGTACGGCAATCAGCCCCAGCATTTT. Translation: CASSQDSLLEYGNQPQHF.

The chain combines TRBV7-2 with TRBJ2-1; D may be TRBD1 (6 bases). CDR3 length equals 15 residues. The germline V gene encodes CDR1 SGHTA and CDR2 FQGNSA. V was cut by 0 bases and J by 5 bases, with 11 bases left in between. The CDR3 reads CASSLARGNNNEQFF. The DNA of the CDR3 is TGTGCCAGCAGCTTAGCCAGGGGTAATAACAATGAGCAGTTCTTC.

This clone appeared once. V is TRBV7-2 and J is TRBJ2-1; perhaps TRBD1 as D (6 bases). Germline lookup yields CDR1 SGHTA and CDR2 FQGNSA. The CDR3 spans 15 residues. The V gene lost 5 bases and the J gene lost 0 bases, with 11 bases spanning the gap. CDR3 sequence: CASSQGFSSYNEQFF. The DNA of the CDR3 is TGTGCCAGCAGCCAGGGGTTTAGCTCCTACAATGAGCAGTTCTTC.

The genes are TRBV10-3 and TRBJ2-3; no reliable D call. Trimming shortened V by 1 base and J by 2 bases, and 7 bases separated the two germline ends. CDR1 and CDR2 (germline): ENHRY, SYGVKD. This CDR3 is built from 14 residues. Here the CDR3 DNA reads TGTGCCATCAGTGAGTTGGCCAACACAGATACGCAGTATTTT. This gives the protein CAISELANTDTQYF.

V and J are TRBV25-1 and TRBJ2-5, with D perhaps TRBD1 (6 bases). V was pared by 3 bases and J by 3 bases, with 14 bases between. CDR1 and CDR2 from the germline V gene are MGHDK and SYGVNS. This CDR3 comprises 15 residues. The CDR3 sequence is CASSDLGRGKETQYF. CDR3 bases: TGTGCCAGCAGTGACTTGGGTAGGGGGAAAGAGACCCAGTACTTC.

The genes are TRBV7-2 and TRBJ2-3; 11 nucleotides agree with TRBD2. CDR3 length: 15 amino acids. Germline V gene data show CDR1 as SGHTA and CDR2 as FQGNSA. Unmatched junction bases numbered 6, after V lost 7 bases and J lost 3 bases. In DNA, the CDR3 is TGTGCCAGCAACCGGGGACTAGCGGTAACAGATACGCAGTATTTT. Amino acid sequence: CASNRGLAVTDTQYF.

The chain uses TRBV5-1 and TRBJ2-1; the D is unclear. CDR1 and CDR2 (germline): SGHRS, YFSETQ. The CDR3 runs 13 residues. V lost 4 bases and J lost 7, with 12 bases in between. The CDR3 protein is CASSPQNKNEQFF. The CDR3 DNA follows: TGCGCCAGCAGCCCTCAAAATAAGAATGAGCAGTTCTTC.

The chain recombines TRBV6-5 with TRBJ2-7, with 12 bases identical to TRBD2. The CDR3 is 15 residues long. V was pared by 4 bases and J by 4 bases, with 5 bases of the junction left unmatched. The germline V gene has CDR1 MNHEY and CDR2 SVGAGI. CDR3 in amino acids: CASSSTGTSGYEQYF. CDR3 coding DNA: TGTGCCAGCAGTTCCACCGGGACTAGCGGGTACGAGCAGTACTTC.

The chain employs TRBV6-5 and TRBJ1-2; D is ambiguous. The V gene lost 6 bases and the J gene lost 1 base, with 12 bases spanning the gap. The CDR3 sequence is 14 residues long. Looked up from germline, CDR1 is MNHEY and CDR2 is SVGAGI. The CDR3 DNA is TGTGCCAGCAGCCGCCCGATACTTAACTATGGCTACACCTTC. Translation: CASSRPILNYGYTF.

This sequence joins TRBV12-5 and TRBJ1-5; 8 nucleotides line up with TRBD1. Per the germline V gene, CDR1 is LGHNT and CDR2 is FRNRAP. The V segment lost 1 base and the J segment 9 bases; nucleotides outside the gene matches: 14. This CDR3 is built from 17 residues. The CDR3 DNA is TGTGCTAGTGGTTTGGCCGTAAGTGGACAGGGTGCTGCGCCCCAGCATTTT. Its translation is CASGLAVSGQGAAPQHF.

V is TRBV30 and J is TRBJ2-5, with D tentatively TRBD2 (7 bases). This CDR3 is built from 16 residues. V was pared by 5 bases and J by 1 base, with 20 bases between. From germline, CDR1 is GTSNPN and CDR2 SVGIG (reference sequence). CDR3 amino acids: CAWSFSKGGVQETQYF. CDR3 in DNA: TGTGCCTGGTCTTTTTCGAAGGGGGGGGTCCAAGAGACCCAGTACTTC.